The 9 T cell receptor beta chains presented below share a single source sample, sequenced in a study of blood T cells in healthy people across ages. With a J-beta primer mix and a sample-barcoded 5' primer, a second PCR ran about 6 to 11 cycles. TCRdb fed the 5' RACE reads into MiXCR, producing one record per CDR3 protein. Of 1.5 million to 2 million distinct CDR3 sequences in the sample, approximately 30% were seen once. Sequenced: blood. These receptors all come from a woman in her thirties in good health.

This clonotype turned up a few times. J is TRBJ2-2 and V is TRBV30; no reliable D call. Germline-derived CDR1 and CDR2 are GTSNPN and SVGIG (reference sequence). The CDR3 extends over 15 amino acids. V lost 3 bases to trimming and J lost 4 bases, with 15 bases between them. CDR3 sequence reads: CAWRTETTTTGELFF. The CDR3 DNA sequence: TGTGCCTGGAGGACGGAGACAACGACCACCGGGGAGCTGTTTTTT. Filled out from reference TRBV30 and TRBJ2-2, the complete variable domain reads SQTIHQWPATLVQPVGSPLSLECTVEGTSNPNLYWYRQAAGRGLQLLFYSVGIGQISSEVPQNLSASRPQDRQFILSSKKLLLSDSGFYLCAWRTETTTTGELFFGEGSRLTVL.

Ten or more counts support this clonotype. The rearrangement links TRBV7-8 to TRBJ2-7, with a weak D call TRBD2 (5 bases). The CDR3 is 14 amino acids. Germline V CDR1 and CDR2: SGHVS, FQNEAQ. V was cut by 3 bases and J by 2 bases, with 11 bases left in between. The CDR3: CASSFTDSAYEQYF. In nucleotides, the CDR3 is TGTGCCAGCAGCTTTACGGACTCCGCCTACGAGCAGTACTTC. Filled out from reference TRBV7-8 and TRBJ2-7, the complete variable domain reads GAGVSQSPRYKVAKRGQDVALRCDPISGHVSLFWYQQALGQGPEFLTYFQNEAQLDKSGLPSDRFFAERPEGSVSTLKIQRTQQEDSAVYLCASSFTDSAYEQYFGPGTRLTVT.

V and J are TRBV5-2 and TRBJ1-5; the table's D call TRBD1 went unverified against the DNA. TRBV5-2 is marked as a pseudogene. The CDR3 is 13 amino acids. The CDR3 DNA is TGTGCCAGCAACCTGGGGGGTGGTCAGCCCCAGCATTTT. The encoded protein is CASNLGGGQPQHF.

This clonotype was observed a few times. CDR3 coding DNA: TGTGCCAGCAGCGTATCCCTCTCAGGAGCGGGGCTCACAGATACGCAGTATTTT. It yields the protein CASSVSLSGAGLTDTQYF. This chain joins TRBV5-5 and TRBJ2-3, with 7 bases matching TRBD2. This CDR3 has 18 residues. The V and J ends lost 4 bases and 2 bases, in that order; junction bases with no gene match: 16. From germline, CDR1 is SGHKS and CDR2 YYEKEE (reference sequence).

V gene TRBV6-1 combines with J gene TRBJ2-5; D not resolved. The CDR3 length is 12 residues. Germline CDR1 reads MNHNS; CDR2 reads SASEGT. V lost 10 bases to trimming and J lost 4 bases, with 13 bases between them. CDR3 residues: CAIGSVGETQYF. The CDR3 nucleotides read TGTGCCATCGGATCCGTCGGAGAGACCCAGTACTTC.

The gene calls are TRBV20-1 and TRBJ1-5; 12 bases are a match to TRBD1. V lost 5 bases and J lost 6; bases outside the gene matches: 11. This CDR3 has 16 residues. Germline assignment: CDR1 DFQATT and CDR2 SNEGSKA (reference sequence). The CDR3 DNA reads as TGCAGTGCTTCCAAACAGGGACAGGGGGCATTTCAGCCCCAGCATTTT. Its translation: CSASKQGQGAFQPQHF.

This clonotype turned up a few times. The rearrangement joins TRBV4-1 to TRBJ1-2; possible D gene TRBD1, 6 bases. V shed 0 bases and J shed 8 bases, with 19 bases lying between them. CDR1 and CDR2 (germline): MGHRA, YSYEKL. There are 16 residues in the CDR3. The CDR3 protein is CASSQDPRGRVRGYTF. The CDR3 bases are TGCGCCAGCAGCCAAGATCCCAGGGGAAGAGTTCGCGGCTACACCTTC.

This clonotype was seen at least ten times. This chain links TRBV5-1 with TRBJ2-1, with 9 bases fitting TRBD1. This CDR3 comprises 14 residues. J gave up 7 bases and V 3 bases, and 5 bases lay outside the gene matches. Germline CDR1 reads SGHRS; CDR2 reads YFSETQ. The CDR3 DNA reads TGCGCCAGCAGCTCACAGGGGGCGCAAAATGAGCAGTTCTTC. Protein product: CASSSQGAQNEQFF.

This clonotype occurred many times. The chain combines TRBV7-2 with TRBJ1-6; D is ambiguous. The length of the CDR3 is 15 residues. V was pared by 4 bases and J by 3 bases, with 10 bases between. Germline CDR1 reads SGHTA; CDR2 reads FQGNSA. The CDR3 DNA reads as TGTGCCAGCAGCTCCCCGGGCAGCTATAATTCACCCCTCCACTTT. It yields the protein CASSSPGSYNSPLHF.